This TCR beta chain stems from a study of T cells in Graves' hyperthyroidism and ophthalmopathy. RNA transcripts yielded amplified TCR beta CDR3 regions. During a first-round RT-PCR of the TCR CDR3, the HTBI primer set was used. TCRdb analysed the multiplex PCR reads with MiXCR anew, one entry per CDR3 protein. The data show about 360,000 distinct CDR3 sequences, 13% seen once. This clonotype came up many times. The V and J ends lost 6 bases and 2 bases respectively, with 11 bases between them. The CDR3 sequence is 15 residues long. Germline CDR1 MNHNS, CDR2 SASEGT. The chain carries TRBV6-1 and TRBJ1-6; possibly TRBD1 for D (5 bases). Sequenced material: blood. The clonotype originates from a young woman with Graves' hyperthyroidism. The CDR3 loop reads CASRPGTPYNSPLHF. The CDR3 nucleotides are TGTGCCAGCAGGCCCGGGACCCCCTATAATTCACCCCTCCACTTT.